This T cell receptor (beta chain) was documented in a study of blood T cell repertoires in COVID-19. Study overall: The United States, Italy and Spain supplied acute and convalescent COVID-19 samples. Nucleic acid was either cDNA or gDNA, and it came from T cells, B-cell-depleted T cells, or PBMCs.

V lost 1 base and J 5 bases, leaving 9 bases between the germline ends. This CDR3 region has 14 residues. CDR1 and CDR2 (germline): SEHNR, FQNEAQ (reference sequence). Authors' processing steps: Nucleated cell number was recorded as an estimate derived from reference gene primer amplification. Some clones are missing from TCRdb's copy, which holds only in-frame ones; the method was immunoSEQ multiplex PCR. D and trimming were read from the DNA, whereas the V and J calls and clone size are those reported in that table. The sample lists about 16,000 clones, around 89% seen once, with 9.5% to 15% in the top ten. This clone was seen only a few times.

Sequencing was carried out using peripheral blood. This rearrangement joins TRBV7-9 to TRBJ2-1; D is unclear. The sequence was obtained from a human donor in a cohort sampled during active COVID-19. The CDR3 spells CASSLGRSDNEQFF. The DNA of the CDR3 is TGTGCCAGCAGCTTAGGGCGGAGCGACAATGAGCAGTTCTTC.